The 21 T cell receptor beta chains presented below share a single source sample, sequenced in a study of metastatic and nonmetastatic thyroid tumors. Using MiXCR, TCRdb reanalyzed the PCR reads. The sample holds approximately 7,700 clones, roughly 24% seen once. Until they underwent thyroid surgery, no patient had received any treatment. Sequenced material: tumor tissue. These receptors were collected from a female donor with papillary thyroid cancer or a benign thyroid nodule (not recorded which). Some clones in this sample may be carry-over from other donors' samples.

This chain joins TRBV5-1 and TRBJ2-7, with D possibly TRBD1 on 5 matching bases. The V gene lost 0 bases and the J gene lost 6 bases, with 13 bases spanning the gap. The V gene's germline CDR1 is SGHRS and CDR2 YFSETQ. CDR3 length equals 14 residues. The CDR3 region has the DNA TGCGCCAGCAGCTTGGTCAGGGTGGAAAGCGAGCAGTACTTC. Translation: CASSLVRVESEQYF. Looking up the rest from reference TRBV5-1 and TRBJ2-7 gives the full variable domain: KAGVTQTPRYLIKTRGQQVTLSCSPISGHRSVSWYQQTPGQGLQFLFEYFSETQRNKGNFPGRFSGRQFSNSRSEMNVSTLELGDSALYLCASSLVRVESEQYFGPGTRLTVT.

This clone was picked up many times. The chain employs TRBV5-1 and TRBJ2-5; perhaps TRBD1 as D (6 bases). Between the trimmed V and J ends, which lost 5 bases and 4 bases, there was a span of 15 bases. Germline V lookup: CDR1 SGHRS, CDR2 YFSETQ. The CDR3 loop spans 14 amino acids. Here the CDR3 reads CASRSGRGGETQYF. For the CDR3, the DNA is TGCGCCAGCAGATCTGGTCGAGGGGGAGAGACCCAGTACTTC.

This clone was seen many times. The chain links TRBV29-1 to TRBJ2-1, with a weak D call TRBD2 (6 bases). This CDR3 has 14 residues. Deletions cut 4 bases from V and 5 bases from J, with 15 bases between. The germline CDR1 and CDR2 sequences are SQVTM and ANQGSEA. The CDR3, as DNA: TGCAGCGTTGTTTACGGGAGTAGAAACAATGAGCAGTTCTTC. This encodes CSVVYGSRNNEQFF.

The chain uses TRBV30 and TRBJ1-5, with 10 bases identical to TRBD1. With 0 bases clipped from V and 2 bases from J, the junction kept 4 bases outside the gene matches. This CDR3 comprises 16 residues. Germline values: CDR1 GTSNPN, CDR2 SVGIG (reference sequence). The CDR3 DNA is TGTGCCTGGAGTGTTTCCGGGACAGGGGGCAATCAGCCCCAGCATTTT. It is translated as CAWSVSGTGGNQPQHF. The full variable domain, in which reference TRBV30 and TRBJ1-5 provide the parts outside the CDR3, is SQTIHQWPATLVQPVGSPLSLECTVEGTSNPNLYWYRQAAGRGLQLLFYSVGIGQISSEVPQNLSASRPQDRQFILSSKKLLLSDSGFYLCAWSVSGTGGNQPQHFGDGTRLSIL.

At least ten counts were recorded for this clone. CDR3 nucleotide sequence: TGTGCCAGCAGCCAAGGCAGGGGGTCCTACGAGCAGTACTTC. Translating gives CASSQGRGSYEQYF. V and J are TRBV3-1 and TRBJ2-7; 7 bases agree with TRBD1. Trimming removed 1 base from V and 1 base from J; junction bases left unmatched: 1. Germline V gene sequence: CDR1 LGHDT, CDR2 YNNKEL (reference sequence). The CDR3 runs 14 residues.

V and J are TRBV30 and TRBJ1-2; D may be TRBD1 (5 bases). The V gene lost 4 bases and the J gene lost 3 bases, with 12 bases spanning the gap. Germline CDR1 reads GTSNPN; CDR2 reads SVGIG (reference sequence). The CDR3 totals 13 residues. Here the CDR3 DNA reads TGTGCCTGGACTCCCGACAGAGACTATGGCTACACCTTC. It codes for CAWTPDRDYGYTF. Variable domain in full (rest from reference TRBV30 and TRBJ1-2): SQTIHQWPATLVQPVGSPLSLECTVEGTSNPNLYWYRQAAGRGLQLLFYSVGIGQISSEVPQNLSASRPQDRQFILSSKKLLLSDSGFYLCAWTPDRDYGYTFGSGTRLTVV.

In this sample, this clone turned up a few times. The chain links TRBV6-1 to TRBJ1-1; D ambiguous. The V and J ends lost 2 bases and 1 base respectively, with 5 bases between them. The CDR3 spans 13 residues. Germline CDR1 is MNHNS and CDR2 is SASEGT. The CDR3 DNA is TGTGCCAGCAGTGAAATCAGGAACACTGAAGCTTTCTTT. Translating it yields CASSEIRNTEAFF.

Judged by abundance, this clone is medium-sized. CDR3 DNA: TGTGCCAGCAGCGACACTAGCGGGGGTACAGATACGCAGTATTTT. The encoded protein is CASSDTSGGTDTQYF. The J gene is TRBJ2-3, the V gene TRBV12-3 or TRBV12-4; 11 bases are a match to TRBD2. V dropped 6 bases and J dropped 3; count of bases not matched to a gene: 5. This CDR3 is built from 15 residues.

This chain uses TRBV7-6 with TRBJ2-2; no clear D gene. From germline, CDR1 is SGHVS and CDR2 FNYEAQ. V lost 6 bases and J lost 5, with 19 bases in between. The CDR3 has 16 residues. The CDR3 spells CASSELFWALTGELFF. CDR3 DNA: TGTGCCAGCAGTGAATTATTTTGGGCGTTGACCGGGGAGCTGTTTTTT.

The chain uses TRBV6-1 and TRBJ2-5; D possibly corresponds to TRBD2 (5 bases). Germline lookup yields CDR1 MNHNS and CDR2 SASEGT. The length of the CDR3 is 15 residues. The germline V and J ends were trimmed by 6 bases and 5 bases, with 19 bases remaining between them. CDR3 DNA: TGTGCCAGCAGAACATTACCGGGGTTTGTGGAGACCCAGTACTTC. Amino acid sequence: CASRTLPGFVETQYF.

There are many counts of this clone. This chain links TRBV14 with TRBJ1-1; 9 bases agree with TRBD1. Germline V lookup: CDR1 SGHDN, CDR2 FVKESK. After removal of 6 bases from V and 1 base from J, the junction contained 6 bases not matched to a gene. This CDR3 spans 15 amino acids. The CDR3 bases are TGTGCCAGCAGGGAAACAGGGGGCTGGAACACTGAAGCTTTCTTT. Protein: CASRETGGWNTEAFF.

The V and J genes are TRBV5-1 and TRBJ2-7; possibly TRBD1 for D (5 bases). The germline V gene has CDR1 SGHRS and CDR2 YFSETQ. V shed 4 bases and J shed 6 bases, with 17 bases lying between them. The CDR3 is made up of 14 amino acids. The DNA of the CDR3 is TGCGCCAGCAGCCCATCATCAGGGTGGAGCGAGCAGTACTTC. Protein product: CASSPSSGWSEQYF.

By sample fraction, this clone is medium-sized. The chain recombines TRBV6-1 with TRBJ2-7, with 7 positions matching TRBD2. Germline V lookup: CDR1 MNHNS, CDR2 SASEGT. The J segment lost 4 bases and the V segment lost 5 bases, leaving 8 bases of the junction unmatched. The CDR3 extends over 14 amino acids. CDR3 sequence: CASSPTGGSYEQYF. The DNA for the CDR3 is TGTGCCAGCAGTCCCACCGGCGGGAGTTACGAGCAGTACTTC.

This clone ranks as medium-sized. The chain couples TRBV30 to TRBJ2-1; D is tentatively TRBD1 or TRBD2 (5 bases each). Germline V lookup: CDR1 GTSNPN, CDR2 SVGIG (reference sequence). The CDR3 contains 13 residues. V was pared by 3 bases and J by 6 bases, with 12 bases between. The CDR3 DNA reads TGTGCCTGGAGGCGAGGGGCCGGCAATGAGCAGTTCTTC. It is translated as CAWRRGAGNEQFF. The full variable domain, in which reference TRBV30 and TRBJ2-1 provide the parts outside the CDR3, is SQTIHQWPATLVQPVGSPLSLECTVEGTSNPNLYWYRQAAGRGLQLLFYSVGIGQISSEVPQNLSASRPQDRQFILSSKKLLLSDSGFYLCAWRRGAGNEQFFGPGTRLTVL.

There are many counts of this clone. The genes are TRBV3-2 and TRBJ2-7; the D call in the table, TRBD2, was not verified against the DNA. TRBV3-2 is termed a pseudogene. The CDR3 consists of 20 residues. The CDR3 here is CASSQVLPGTSGKNSYEQYF. CDR3 nucleotide sequence: TGTGCCAGCAGCCAAGTCCTACCCGGGACTAGCGGGAAAAATTCCTACGAGCAGTACTTC.

The chain joins TRBV20-1 to TRBJ2-7, with D hard to call. The germline V gene encodes CDR1 DFQATT and CDR2 SNEGSKA (reference sequence). V was pared by 6 bases and J by 3 bases, with 18 bases between. This CDR3 is built from 14 residues. CDR3 nucleotide sequence: TGCAGTGCGGAGCCAGGAAAGGAGATCTACGAGCAGTACTTC. It translates to CSAEPGKEIYEQYF.

This clone was observed at least ten times. This chain links TRBV28 with TRBJ1-4; TRBD1 agrees at 8 bases. Germline lookup yields CDR1 MDHEN and CDR2 SYDVKM. V shed 11 bases, J shed 5 bases, and the junction held 13 bases outside the gene matches. The length of the CDR3 is 15 residues. CDR3 nucleotide sequence: TGTGCCTGCAAAGAGGCCGGGACAGGCAATGAAAAACTGTTTTTT. It yields the protein CACKEAGTGNEKLFF.

This clone has ten or more counts. V and J are TRBV10-3 and TRBJ1-3; a possible D gene is TRBD1 (5 bases). Per the germline V gene, CDR1 is ENHRY and CDR2 is SYGVKD. The CDR3 consists of 16 residues. Trimming took off 1 base at V and 3 bases at J, with 13 bases between the two ends. In nucleotides, the CDR3 is TGTGCCATCAGTGAGTTGGAGGGGACGTTTGGAAACACCATATATTTT. The encoded protein is CAISELEGTFGNTIYF.

This clone showed up many times. The V and J genes are TRBV28 and TRBJ1-3; a weak D match, TRBD1 (5 bases). CDR1 is MDHEN, CDR2 SYDVKM, per germline. The V and J ends lost 6 bases and 4 bases respectively, with 16 bases between them. The CDR3 covers 15 residues. The CDR3 protein is CASSDPGAYGNTIYF. For the CDR3, the DNA is TGTGCCAGCAGCGACCCCGGGGCTTACGGAAACACCATATATTTT.

This clone is labeled as medium-sized. The genes are TRBV20-1 and TRBJ2-1, with TRBD2 matching over 9 bases. The CDR3 has 14 residues. Germline CDR1 DFQATT, CDR2 SNEGSKA (reference sequence). V lost 6 bases to trimming and J lost 2 bases; unmatched junction nucleotides: 5. The CDR3 protein is CSAEASGAYNEQFF. The CDR3 DNA sequence: TGCAGTGCCGAAGCTAGCGGGGCCTACAATGAGCAGTTCTTC.

Of note for this clone: The conserved phenylalanine or tryptophan normally closing the CDR3 is absent here, so this likely arose from a read error. The limits of the CDR3 on the DNA are not certain, so only TCRdb's listed CDR3 is given. The gene calls are TRBV7-2 and TRBJ1-1. Termini included, the CDR3 measures 14 amino acids. Germline V gives CDR1 SGHTA, CDR2 FQGNSA. The chain's CDR3 is CASSLESIIRRSFL.